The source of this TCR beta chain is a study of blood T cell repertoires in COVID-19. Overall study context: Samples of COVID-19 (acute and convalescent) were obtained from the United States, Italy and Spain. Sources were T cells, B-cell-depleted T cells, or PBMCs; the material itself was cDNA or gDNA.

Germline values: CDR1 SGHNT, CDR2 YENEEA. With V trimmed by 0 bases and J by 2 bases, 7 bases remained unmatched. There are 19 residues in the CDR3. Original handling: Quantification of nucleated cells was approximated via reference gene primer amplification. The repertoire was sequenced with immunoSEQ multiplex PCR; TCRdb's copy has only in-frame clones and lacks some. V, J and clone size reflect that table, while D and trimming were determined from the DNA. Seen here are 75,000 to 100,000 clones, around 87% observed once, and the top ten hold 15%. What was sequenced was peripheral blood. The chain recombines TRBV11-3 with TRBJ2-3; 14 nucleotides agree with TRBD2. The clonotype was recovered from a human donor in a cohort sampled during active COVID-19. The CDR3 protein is CASSLDWGLAGASTDTQYF. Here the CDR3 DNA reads TGTGCCAGCAGCTTAGATTGGGGACTAGCGGGAGCGTCCACAGATACGCAGTATTTT.